The 5 T cell receptor beta chains below all came from one sample that was sequenced in a study of cytomegalovirus exposure and HLA in healthy donors. PCR employed 60 Vbeta and 13 Jbeta primers. The protocol was immunoSEQ multiplex PCR, while the TCRdb copy is restricted to in-frame clones and leaves out a portion. The sample lists hundreds of thousands of clones; 76% were seen once. The material sequenced was PBMCs. Receptors were obtained from a man between 18 and 29 years old in good health and CMV-seronegative.

The CDR3 here is CASSLPGGLTDTQYF. The CDR3 nucleotides are TGTGCCAGCAGCTTACCGGGAGGGCTTACAGATACGCAGTATTTT. The gene calls are TRBV13 and TRBJ2-3; 8 bases map to TRBD2. V gave up 2 bases and J gave up 3 bases; unmatched junction bases: 4. The CDR3 consists of 15 residues. CDR1 is PRHDT, CDR2 FYEKMQ, per germline (reference sequence).

This chain connects TRBV19 to TRBJ2-7; D ambiguous. The germline V gene encodes CDR1 LNHDA and CDR2 SQIVND (reference sequence). This CDR3 comprises 14 residues. V lost 3 bases and J 2 bases, leaving 11 bases between the germline ends. CDR3 protein: CASSIGVTAYEQYF. The CDR3 DNA follows: TGTGCCAGTAGTATCGGCGTCACAGCCTACGAGCAGTACTTC.

This CDR3 is CASATGTGTYEQYF. The CDR3, as DNA: TGTGCCAGCGCTACCGGGACAGGGACATACGAGCAGTACTTC. The rearrangement uses TRBV28 and TRBJ2-7; 9 nucleotides match TRBD1. CDR3 length: 14 amino acids. Germline loops: CDR1 MDHEN, CDR2 SYDVKM. V lost 8 bases to trimming and J lost 4 bases; unmatched junction nucleotides: 9.

In its sample, this clone was seen a few times. The V gene is TRBV6-1, the J gene TRBJ1-1; 10 positions agree with TRBD1. Germline CDR1 is MNHNS and CDR2 is SASEGT. Trimming took 0 bases from V and 1 from J; bases not matched to a gene: 5. The CDR3 spans 17 residues. The CDR3 region has the DNA TGTGCCAGCAGTGAAGCATGGGGACAGGGGACGAACACTGAAGCTTTCTTT. This codes for CASSEAWGQGTNTEAFF.

V and J are TRBV19 and TRBJ2-5; 10 nucleotides match TRBD2. Germline V gene data show CDR1 as LNHDA and CDR2 as SQIVND (reference sequence). The CDR3 totals 14 residues. The V and J ends lost 9 bases and 4 bases, in that order; junction bases with no gene match: 8. The CDR3 coding sequence is TGTGCCAGCGCGGGACTAGCGTTGGGAGAGACCCAGTACTTC. It yields the protein CASAGLALGETQYF.